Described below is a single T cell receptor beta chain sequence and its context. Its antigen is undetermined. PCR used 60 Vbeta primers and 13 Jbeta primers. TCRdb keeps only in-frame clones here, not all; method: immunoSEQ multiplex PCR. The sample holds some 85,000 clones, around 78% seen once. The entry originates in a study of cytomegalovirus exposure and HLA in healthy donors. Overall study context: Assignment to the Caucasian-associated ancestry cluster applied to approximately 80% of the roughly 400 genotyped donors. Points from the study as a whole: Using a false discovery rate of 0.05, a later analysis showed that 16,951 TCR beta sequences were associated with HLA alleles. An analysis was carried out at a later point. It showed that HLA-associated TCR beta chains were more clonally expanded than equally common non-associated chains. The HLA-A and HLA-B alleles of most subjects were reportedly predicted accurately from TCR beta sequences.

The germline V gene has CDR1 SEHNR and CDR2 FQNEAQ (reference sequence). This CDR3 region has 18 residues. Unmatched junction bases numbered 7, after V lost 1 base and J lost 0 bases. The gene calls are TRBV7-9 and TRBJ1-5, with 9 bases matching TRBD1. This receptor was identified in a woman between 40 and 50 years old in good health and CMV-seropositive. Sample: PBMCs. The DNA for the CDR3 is TGTGCCAGCAGCTTAGAGGACAGGGGCCAGGATAGCAATCAGCCCCAGCATTTT. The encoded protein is CASSLEDRGQDSNQPQHF. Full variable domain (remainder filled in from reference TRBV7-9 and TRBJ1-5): DTGVSQNPRHKITKRGQNVTFRCDPISEHNRLYWYRQTLGQGPEFLTYFQNEAQLEKSRLLSDRFSAERPKGSFSTLEIQRTEQGDSAMYLCASSLEDRGQDSNQPQHFGDGTRLSIL.